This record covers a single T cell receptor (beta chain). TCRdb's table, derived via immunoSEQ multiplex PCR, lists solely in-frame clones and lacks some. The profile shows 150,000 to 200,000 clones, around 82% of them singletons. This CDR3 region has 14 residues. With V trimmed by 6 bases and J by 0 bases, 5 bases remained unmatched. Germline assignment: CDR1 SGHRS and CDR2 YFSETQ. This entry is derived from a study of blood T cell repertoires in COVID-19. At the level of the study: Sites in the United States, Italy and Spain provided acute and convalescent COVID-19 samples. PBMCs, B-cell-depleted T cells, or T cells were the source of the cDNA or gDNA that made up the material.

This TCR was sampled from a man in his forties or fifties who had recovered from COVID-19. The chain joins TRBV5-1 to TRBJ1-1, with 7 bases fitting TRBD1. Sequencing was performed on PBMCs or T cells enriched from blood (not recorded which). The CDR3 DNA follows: TGCGCCAGCACCCTAGGGGGCATGAACACTGAAGCTTTCTTT. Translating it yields CASTLGGMNTEAFF.